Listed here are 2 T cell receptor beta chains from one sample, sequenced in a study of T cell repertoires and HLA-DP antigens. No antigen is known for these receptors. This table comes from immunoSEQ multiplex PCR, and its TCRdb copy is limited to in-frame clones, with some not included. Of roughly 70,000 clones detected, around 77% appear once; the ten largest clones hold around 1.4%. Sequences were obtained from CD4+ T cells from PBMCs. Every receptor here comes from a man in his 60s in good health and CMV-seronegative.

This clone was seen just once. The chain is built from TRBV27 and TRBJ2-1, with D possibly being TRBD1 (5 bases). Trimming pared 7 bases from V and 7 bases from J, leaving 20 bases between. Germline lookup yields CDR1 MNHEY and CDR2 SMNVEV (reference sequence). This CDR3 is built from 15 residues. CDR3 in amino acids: CASTTYLGRQNEQFF. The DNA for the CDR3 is TGTGCCAGCACCACCTACCTGGGGCGTCAGAATGAGCAGTTCTTC.

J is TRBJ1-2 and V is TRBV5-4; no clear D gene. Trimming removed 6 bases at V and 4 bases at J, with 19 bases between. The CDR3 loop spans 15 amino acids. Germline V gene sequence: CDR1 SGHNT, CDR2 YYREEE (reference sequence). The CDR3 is CASKESTDRAYGYTF. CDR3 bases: TGTGCCAGCAAAGAATCGACGGACCGGGCCTATGGCTACACCTTC.